Given below is one T cell receptor beta chain in context. The CDR3 is 14 amino acids. Germline V gene data show CDR1 as SGHNT and CDR2 as YENEEA. V lost 5 bases to trimming and J lost 5 bases, with 15 bases between them. The primer mix had 60 Vbeta and 13 Jbeta primers. Produced via immunoSEQ multiplex PCR; TCRdb's table is partial and in-frame only. In the table there are around 130,000 clones, more than 80% of which are singletons. This entry belongs to a study of cytomegalovirus exposure and HLA in healthy donors. The sample comprised PBMCs. The rearrangement uses TRBV11-3 and TRBJ2-5; D uncertain. This TCR derives from a woman in her thirties or forties in good health and CMV-seropositive. The CDR3 DNA is TGTGCCAGCAGCCGCACTGCGTATTCGGAGACCCAGTACTTC. As protein: CASSRTAYSETQYF.